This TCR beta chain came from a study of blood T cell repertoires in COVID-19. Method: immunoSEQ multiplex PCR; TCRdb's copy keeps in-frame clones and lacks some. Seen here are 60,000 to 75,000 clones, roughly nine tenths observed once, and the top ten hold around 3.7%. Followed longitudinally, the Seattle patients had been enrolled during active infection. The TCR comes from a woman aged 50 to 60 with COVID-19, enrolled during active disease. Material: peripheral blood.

The CDR3 DNA reads TGTGCCAGCAGTTTAAGGGCCGGGGTTATTGGCTACGAGCAGTACTTC. Translating it yields CASSLRAGVIGYEQYF. This chain connects TRBV27 to TRBJ2-7; possible D gene TRBD2, 5 bases. There are 16 residues in the CDR3. The V gene lost 2 bases and the J gene lost 3 bases, with 17 bases spanning the gap. Germline CDR1 reads MNHEY; CDR2 reads SMNVEV (reference sequence).